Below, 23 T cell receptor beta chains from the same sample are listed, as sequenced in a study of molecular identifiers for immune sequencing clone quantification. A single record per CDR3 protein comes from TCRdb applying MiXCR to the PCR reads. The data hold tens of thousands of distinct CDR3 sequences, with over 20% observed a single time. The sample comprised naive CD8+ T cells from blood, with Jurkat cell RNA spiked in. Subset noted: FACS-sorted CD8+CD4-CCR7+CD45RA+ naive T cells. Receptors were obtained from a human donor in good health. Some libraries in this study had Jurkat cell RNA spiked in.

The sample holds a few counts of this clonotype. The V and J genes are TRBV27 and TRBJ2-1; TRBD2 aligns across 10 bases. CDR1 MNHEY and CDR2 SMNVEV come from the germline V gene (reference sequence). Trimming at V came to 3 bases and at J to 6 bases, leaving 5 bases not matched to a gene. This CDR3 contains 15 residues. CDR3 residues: CASSFSGGPVNEQFF. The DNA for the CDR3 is TGTGCCAGCAGTTTTAGCGGGGGGCCCGTCAATGAGCAGTTCTTC.

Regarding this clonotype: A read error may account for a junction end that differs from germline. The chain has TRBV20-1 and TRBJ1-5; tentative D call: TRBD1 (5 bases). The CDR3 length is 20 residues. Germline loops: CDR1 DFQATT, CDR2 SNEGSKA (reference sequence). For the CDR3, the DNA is TGCAGTGCTCGAAGGAGAGGTGTCACAGGCGAACTTTATAGCAATCAGCCCCGGCATTTT. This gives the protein CSARRRGVTGELYSNQPRHF.

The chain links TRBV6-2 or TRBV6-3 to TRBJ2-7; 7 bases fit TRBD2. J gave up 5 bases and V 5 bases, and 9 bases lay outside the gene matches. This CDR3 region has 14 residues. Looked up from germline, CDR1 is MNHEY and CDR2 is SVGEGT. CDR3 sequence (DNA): TGTGCCAGCAGTAATAGACTAGCTGACAACGAGCAGTACTTC. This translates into CASSNRLADNEQYF.

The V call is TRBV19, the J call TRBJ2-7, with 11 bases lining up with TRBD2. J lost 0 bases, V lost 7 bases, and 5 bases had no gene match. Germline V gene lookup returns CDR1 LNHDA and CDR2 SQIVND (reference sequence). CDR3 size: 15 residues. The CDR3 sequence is CASTPTSGSSYEQYF. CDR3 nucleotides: TGTGCCAGTACCCCCACTAGCGGGAGCTCCTACGAGCAGTACTTC.

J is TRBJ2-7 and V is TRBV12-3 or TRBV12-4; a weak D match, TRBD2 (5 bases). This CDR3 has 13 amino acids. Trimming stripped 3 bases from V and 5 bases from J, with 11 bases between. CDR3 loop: CASSFAVGDEQYF. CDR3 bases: TGTGCCAGCAGTTTTGCTGTGGGAGACGAGCAGTACTTC.

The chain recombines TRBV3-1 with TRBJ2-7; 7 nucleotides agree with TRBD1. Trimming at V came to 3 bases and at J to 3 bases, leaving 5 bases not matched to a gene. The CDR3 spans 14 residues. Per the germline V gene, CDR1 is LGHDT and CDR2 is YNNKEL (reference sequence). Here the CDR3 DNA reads TGTGCCAGCAGCCATACAGGGGATTACTACGAGCAGTACTTC. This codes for CASSHTGDYYEQYF.

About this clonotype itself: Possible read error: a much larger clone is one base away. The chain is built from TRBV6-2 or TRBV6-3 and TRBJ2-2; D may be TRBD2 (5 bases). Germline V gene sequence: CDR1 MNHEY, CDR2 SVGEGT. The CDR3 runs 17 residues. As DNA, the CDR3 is TGTGCCAGCAGTTACCCCCCACGGATGGATTCCACCGGGGAGCTGTCTTTT. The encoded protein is CASSYPPRMDSTGELSF.

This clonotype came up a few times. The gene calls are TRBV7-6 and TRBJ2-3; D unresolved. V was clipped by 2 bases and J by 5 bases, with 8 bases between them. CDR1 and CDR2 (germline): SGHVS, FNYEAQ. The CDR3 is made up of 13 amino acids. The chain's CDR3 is CASSLWSEDTQYF. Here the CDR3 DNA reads TGTGCCAGCAGCTTATGGTCGGAAGATACGCAGTATTTT.

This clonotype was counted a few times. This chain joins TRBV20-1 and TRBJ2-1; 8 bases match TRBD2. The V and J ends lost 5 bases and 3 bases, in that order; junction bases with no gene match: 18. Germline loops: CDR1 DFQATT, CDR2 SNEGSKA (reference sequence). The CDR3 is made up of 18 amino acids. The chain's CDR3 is CSAPRVAGLGGGYNEQFF. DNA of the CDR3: TGCAGTGCTCCCCGGGTAGCGGGGTTGGGGGGGGGCTACAATGAGCAGTTCTTC.

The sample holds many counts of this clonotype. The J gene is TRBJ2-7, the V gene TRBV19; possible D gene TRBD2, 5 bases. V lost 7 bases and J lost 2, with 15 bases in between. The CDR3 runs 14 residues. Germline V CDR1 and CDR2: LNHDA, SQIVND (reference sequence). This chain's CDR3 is CASTTGVIPYEQYF. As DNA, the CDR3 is TGTGCCAGTACAACCGGGGTCATTCCCTACGAGCAGTACTTC.

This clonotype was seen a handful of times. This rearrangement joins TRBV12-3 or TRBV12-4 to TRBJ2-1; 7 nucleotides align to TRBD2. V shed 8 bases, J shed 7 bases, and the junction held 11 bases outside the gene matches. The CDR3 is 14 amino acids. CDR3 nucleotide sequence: TGTGCCAGCGTGCCTGGGACTATGTTAAATGAGCAGTTCTTC. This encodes CASVPGTMLNEQFF.

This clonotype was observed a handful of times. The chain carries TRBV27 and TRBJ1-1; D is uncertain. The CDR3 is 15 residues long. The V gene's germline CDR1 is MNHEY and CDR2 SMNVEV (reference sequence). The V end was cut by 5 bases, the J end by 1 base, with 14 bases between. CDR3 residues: CASSISRTANTEAFF. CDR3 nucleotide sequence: TGTGCCAGCAGTATTTCTAGGACCGCGAACACTGAAGCTTTCTTT.

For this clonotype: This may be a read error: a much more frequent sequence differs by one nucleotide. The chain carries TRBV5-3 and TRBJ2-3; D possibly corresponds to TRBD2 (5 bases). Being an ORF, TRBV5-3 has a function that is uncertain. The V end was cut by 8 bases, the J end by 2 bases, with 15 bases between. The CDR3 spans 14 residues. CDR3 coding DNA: TGTGCCAGCGGCTCCCCCGGGGTCACAGATACGCAGTATTTT. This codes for CASGSPGVTDTQYF.

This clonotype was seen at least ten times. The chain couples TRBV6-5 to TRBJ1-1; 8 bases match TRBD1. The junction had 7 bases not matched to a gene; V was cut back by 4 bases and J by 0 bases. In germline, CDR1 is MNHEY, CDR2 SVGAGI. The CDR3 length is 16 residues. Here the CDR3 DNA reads TGTGCCAGCAGTTTAGATAGGACAGGGCTGAACACTGAAGCTTTCTTT. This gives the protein CASSLDRTGLNTEAFF.

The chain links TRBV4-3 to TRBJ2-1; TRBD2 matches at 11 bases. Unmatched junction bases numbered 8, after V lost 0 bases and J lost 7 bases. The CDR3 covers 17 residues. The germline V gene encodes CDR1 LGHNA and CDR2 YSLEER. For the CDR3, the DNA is TGCGCCAGCAGCCAAGATGGAGATCTAGCGGGAGGTAATGAGCAGTTCTTC. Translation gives CASSQDGDLAGGNEQFF.

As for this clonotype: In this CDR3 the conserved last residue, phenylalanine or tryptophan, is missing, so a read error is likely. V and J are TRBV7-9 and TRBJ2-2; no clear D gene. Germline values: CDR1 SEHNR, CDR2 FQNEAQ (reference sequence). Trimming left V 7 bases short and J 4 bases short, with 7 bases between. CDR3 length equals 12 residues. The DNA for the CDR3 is TGTGCCAGCACCACCCGCACCGGGGAGCTGTTTTCT. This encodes CASTTRTGELFS.

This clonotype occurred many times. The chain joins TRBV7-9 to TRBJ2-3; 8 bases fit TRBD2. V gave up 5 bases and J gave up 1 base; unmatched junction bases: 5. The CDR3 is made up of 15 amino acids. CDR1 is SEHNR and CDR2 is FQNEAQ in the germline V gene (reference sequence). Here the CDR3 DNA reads TGTGCCAGCAGCCGTAAGACTAGCGGCACAGATACGCAGTATTTT. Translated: CASSRKTSGTDTQYF.

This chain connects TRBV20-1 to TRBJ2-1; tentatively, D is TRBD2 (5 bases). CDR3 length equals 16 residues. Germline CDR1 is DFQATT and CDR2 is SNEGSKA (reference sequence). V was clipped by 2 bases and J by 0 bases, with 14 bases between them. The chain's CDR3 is CSARSRERSSYNEQFF. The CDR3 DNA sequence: TGCAGTGCTAGATCCCGCGAGCGGAGCTCCTACAATGAGCAGTTCTTC.

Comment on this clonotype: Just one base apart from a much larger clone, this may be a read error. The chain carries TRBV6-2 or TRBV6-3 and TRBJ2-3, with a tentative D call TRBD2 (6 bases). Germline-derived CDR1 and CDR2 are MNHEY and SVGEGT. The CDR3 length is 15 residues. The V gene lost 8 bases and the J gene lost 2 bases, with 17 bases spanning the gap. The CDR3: CASGWHPGLTDTQYF. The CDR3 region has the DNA TGTGCCAGCGGTTGGCACCCGGGACTCACAGATACGCAGTATTTT.

The CDR3 here is CASSMDGYNYGYTF. As DNA, the CDR3 is TGTGCCAGTAGTATGGACGGCTATAACTATGGCTACACCTTC. J is TRBJ1-2 and V is TRBV19; D not resolved. Germline assignment: CDR1 LNHDA and CDR2 SQIVND (reference sequence). The V gene lost 3 bases and the J gene lost 1 base, with 9 bases spanning the gap. The CDR3 runs 14 residues.

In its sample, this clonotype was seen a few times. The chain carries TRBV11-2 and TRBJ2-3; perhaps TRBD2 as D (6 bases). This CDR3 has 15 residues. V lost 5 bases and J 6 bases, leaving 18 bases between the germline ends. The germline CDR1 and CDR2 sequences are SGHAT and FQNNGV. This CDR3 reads CASSRSGWEADTQYF. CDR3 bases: TGTGCCAGCAGCCGGAGCGGGTGGGAGGCGGATACGCAGTATTTT.

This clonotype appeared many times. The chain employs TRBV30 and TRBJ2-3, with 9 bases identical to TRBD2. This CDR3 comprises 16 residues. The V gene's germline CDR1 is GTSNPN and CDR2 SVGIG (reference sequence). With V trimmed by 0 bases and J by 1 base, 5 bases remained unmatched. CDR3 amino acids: CAWSVLRGGGTDTQYF. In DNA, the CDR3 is TGTGCCTGGAGTGTACTGCGGGGGGGCGGCACAGATACGCAGTATTTT.

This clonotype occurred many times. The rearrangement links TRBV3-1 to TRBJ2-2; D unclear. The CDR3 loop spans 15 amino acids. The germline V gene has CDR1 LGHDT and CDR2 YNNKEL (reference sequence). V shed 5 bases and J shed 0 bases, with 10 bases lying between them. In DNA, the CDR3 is TGTGCCAGCAGCGTAAGACTGACGAACACCGGGGAGCTGTTTTTT. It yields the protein CASSVRLTNTGELFF.